These 24 T cell receptor beta chains were sequenced from one sample in a study of CD8 T cells in ankylosing spondylitis. TCRdb redid the calling of the 5' RACE reads with MiXCR, one entry per CDR3 protein. The repertoire holds 250,000 to 350,000 distinct CDR3 sequences, about 19% seen once, with 7.8% in the top ten. Source material: blood, either unsorted or a sorted T cell fraction (not recorded which). The receptors were gathered from a male donor with ankylosing spondylitis or in good health (not recorded which).

The sample holds a few counts of this clonotype. V usage is TRBV3-1 and J usage is TRBJ2-3; D call uncertain. V gave up 0 bases and J gave up 4 bases, with 8 bases separating them. CDR1 is LGHDT, CDR2 YNNKEL, per germline (reference sequence). There are 14 residues in the CDR3. The CDR3 DNA follows: TGTGCCAGCAGCCAAGAGATTAGATCAGATACGCAGTATTTT. Translated: CASSQEIRSDTQYF.

This clonotype was counted at least ten times. The rearrangement joins TRBV20-1 to TRBJ1-5; the D is unclear. CDR3 length equals 12 residues. Trimming removed 5 bases from V and 1 base from J, with 6 bases in between. Germline-derived CDR1 and CDR2 are DFQATT and SNEGSKA (reference sequence). The DNA of the CDR3 is TGCAGTGCTGACCACAGCAATCAGCCCCAGCATTTT. This translates into CSADHSNQPQHF.

The chain carries TRBV15 and TRBJ2-3; no clear D gene. V was clipped by 0 bases and J by 5 bases, with 6 bases between them. The CDR3 extends over 13 amino acids. CDR1 is LNHNV and CDR2 is YYDKDF in the germline V gene (reference sequence). The CDR3 loop is CATSRDRVDTQYF. Written as DNA, the CDR3 is TGTGCCACCAGCAGAGATCGGGTAGATACGCAGTATTTT.

The chain employs TRBV3-1 and TRBJ1-3; D gene ambiguous. Germline V lookup: CDR1 LGHDT, CDR2 YNNKEL (reference sequence). V lost 2 bases to trimming and J lost 1 base, with 15 bases between them. There are 17 residues in the CDR3. CDR3 region: CASSQFRGSSSGNTIYF. CDR3 nucleotides: TGTGCCAGCAGCCAATTCCGCGGCAGCTCTTCTGGAAACACCATATATTTT.

This clonotype has only a few counts. The J gene is TRBJ2-6, the V gene TRBV5-5, with a tentative D call TRBD2 (5 bases). V lost 0 bases and J 2 bases, leaving 9 bases between the germline ends. CDR1 SGHKS and CDR2 YYEKEE come from the germline V gene (reference sequence). This CDR3 has 16 residues. CDR3 nucleotides: TGTGCCAGCAGCTTGGGAGGGTCTACTGGGGCCAACGTCCTGACTTTC. It specifies CASSLGGSTGANVLTF.

The chain has TRBV5-8 and TRBJ2-3; D may be TRBD2 (5 bases). Germline lookup yields CDR1 SGHTS and CDR2 YDEGEE. Deletions cut 4 bases from V and 4 bases from J, with 16 bases between. This CDR3 has 15 amino acids. DNA of the CDR3: TGTGCCAGCAGCCGGGGAGCGAGAGGTCCAGATACGCAGTATTTT. Translating gives CASSRGARGPDTQYF.

The rearrangement joins TRBV27 to TRBJ2-2; tentative D call: TRBD2 (5 bases). Trimming stripped 4 bases from V and 4 bases from J, with 10 bases between. CDR3 length equals 14 residues. CDR1 MNHEY and CDR2 SMNVEV come from the germline V gene (reference sequence). The DNA of the CDR3 is TGTGCCAGCAGTTCGGGGTGGGGCACCGGGGAGCTGTTTTTT. Its protein is CASSSGWGTGELFF.

This clonotype came up a few times. This chain joins TRBV20-1 and TRBJ2-5, with 7 nucleotides matching TRBD2. V lost 4 bases, J lost 5 bases, and 10 bases stayed unmatched. The CDR3 is 14 amino acids. From germline, CDR1 is DFQATT and CDR2 SNEGSKA (reference sequence). As DNA, the CDR3 is TGCAGTGCTACCAAGTGGGAGGGCCTCGAGACCCAGTACTTC. Its protein product is CSATKWEGLETQYF.

This clonotype was seen only a few times. The chain carries TRBV6-1 and TRBJ2-1; no firm D call. Trimming took 2 bases from V and 1 from J, leaving 15 bases between them. Germline lookup yields CDR1 MNHNS and CDR2 SASEGT. The CDR3 length is 17 residues. The DNA of the CDR3 is TGTGCCAGCAGTGAAAAGCAGCCTCTGAAGTCCTACAATGAGCAGTTCTTC. Translated: CASSEKQPLKSYNEQFF.

The rearrangement joins TRBV4-1 to TRBJ1-5, with D unclear. Between the trimmed V and J ends, which lost 0 bases and 4 bases, there was a span of 10 bases. CDR1 is MGHRA, CDR2 YSYEKL, per germline. The CDR3 length is 15 residues. The CDR3 bases are TGCGCCAGCAGCCAAGAACAGACCATAAATCAGCCCCAGCATTTT. Its translation is CASSQEQTINQPQHF.

This clonotype has at least ten counts. The chain recombines TRBV5-5 with TRBJ2-3, with a tentative D call TRBD2 (5 bases). V was clipped by 2 bases and J by 1 base, with 11 bases between them. CDR1 and CDR2 from the germline V gene are SGHKS and YYEKEE (reference sequence). This CDR3 has 15 amino acids. CDR3 sequence reads: CASSFGLAGTDTQYF. In nucleotides, the CDR3 is TGTGCCAGCAGCTTCGGGCTAGCCGGCACAGATACGCAGTATTTT.

With regard to this clonotype: This sequence may be a read error, since a much larger clone differs from it by one base. The V call is TRBV20-1, the J call TRBJ1-2; unclear D gene. The CDR3 covers 13 residues. The germline CDR1 and CDR2 sequences are DFQATT and SNEGSKA (reference sequence). CDR3 nucleotide sequence: TGCAATGCTAGAGATATCCGGATCTATGGCTACACCTTC. Translating it yields CNARDIRIYGYTF.

This clonotype was picked up many times. The chain recombines TRBV25-1 with TRBJ2-5, with 7 bases that match TRBD1. The J segment lost 7 bases and the V segment lost 2 bases, leaving 10 bases of the junction unmatched. This CDR3 contains 15 residues. CDR1 MGHDK and CDR2 SYGVNS come from the germline V gene. The CDR3 loop is CASSEVTQGHGTQYF. CDR3 nucleotide sequence: TGTGCCAGCAGTGAAGTTACACAGGGGCACGGGACCCAGTACTTC.

Only a few counts were recorded for this clonotype. The chain is built from TRBV3-1 and TRBJ2-5; tentatively, D is TRBD1 (5 bases). Germline V gene lookup returns CDR1 LGHDT and CDR2 YNNKEL (reference sequence). Trimming stripped 1 base from V and 1 base from J, with 10 bases between. The CDR3 is 15 residues long. The DNA for the CDR3 is TGTGCCAGCAGCCAAGCTTGGGGCCTCCAAGAGACCCAGTACTTC. This translates into CASSQAWGLQETQYF.

This clonotype was seen more than once but under ten times. This chain connects TRBV16 to TRBJ1-1; D is ambiguous. Germline assignment: CDR1 KGHSY and CDR2 FQNENV. Trimming removed 0 bases from V and 1 base from J, with 6 bases in between. The CDR3 loop spans 14 amino acids. Here the CDR3 DNA reads TGTGCCAGCAGCCAATCGAGGGCGAACACTGAAGCTTTCTTT. Translated, it gives CASSQSRANTEAFF.

This clonotype has only a few counts. V gene TRBV20-1 combines with J gene TRBJ2-3; 7 bases are shared with TRBD2. Germline V gene lookup returns CDR1 DFQATT and CDR2 SNEGSKA (reference sequence). The CDR3 is made up of 14 amino acids. This CDR3 is CSISRGVGTDTQYF. The CDR3, as DNA: TGCAGCATAAGCCGGGGGGTCGGCACAGATACGCAGTATTTT.

This clonotype was seen only a few times. The rearrangement uses TRBV12-5 and TRBJ2-3; 10 nucleotides match TRBD2. The CDR3 covers 16 residues. Germline CDR1 LGHNT, CDR2 FRNRAP. The V gene end was trimmed by 1 base and the J gene end by 0 bases; junction bases not matched to a gene: 1. CDR3 in DNA: TGTGCTAGTGGTTTGGGGACTAGCGGAAGCACAGATACGCAGTATTTT. This sequence encodes CASGLGTSGSTDTQYF.

This clonotype was found many times. The rearrangement joins TRBV12-3 or TRBV12-4 to TRBJ1-2; 9 nucleotides line up with TRBD1. The V gene end was trimmed by 2 bases and the J gene end by 5 bases; junction bases not matched to a gene: 3. The CDR3 is 14 amino acids. In nucleotides, the CDR3 is TGTGCCAGCAGTTTAACTGGACAGGGGTATGGCTACACCTTC. Translation: CASSLTGQGYGYTF.

The V and J genes are TRBV7-2 and TRBJ1-1; no firm D call. The CDR3 has 17 residues. V lost 4 bases to trimming and J lost 2 bases, with 20 bases between them. Germline V gene lookup returns CDR1 SGHTA and CDR2 FQGNSA. As DNA, the CDR3 is TGTGCCAGCAGCTCCGGGCCCCCTATCGGACCCAACACTGAAGCTTTCTTT. Amino acid sequence: CASSSGPPIGPNTEAFF.

This clonotype has only a few counts. One end of the junction fails to match germline, which may point to a read error. The chain recombines TRBV11-2 with TRBJ1-4; TRBD1 matches 8 bases. The CDR3 has 15 amino acids. CDR1 SGHAT and CDR2 FQNNGV come from the germline V gene. The CDR3 spells CASSPGTGGNEKLLF. For the CDR3, the DNA is TGTGCCAGCAGCCCGGGTACAGGGGGAAATGAAAAACTGCTTTTT.

This clonotype was recorded many times. V is TRBV5-5 and J is TRBJ2-7, with D unclear. The CDR3 is 15 amino acids. The germline CDR1 and CDR2 sequences are SGHKS and YYEKEE (reference sequence). V lost 5 bases and J lost 2, with 17 bases in between. The CDR3 DNA follows: TGTGCCAGCAGGTCCGGACCGCTAGGCACCTACGAGCAGTACGTC. This gives the protein CASRSGPLGTYEQYV.

The gene calls are TRBV6-2 or TRBV6-3 and TRBJ2-7; TRBD1 agrees at 7 bases. Germline loops: CDR1 MNHEY, CDR2 SVGEGT. V lost 5 bases to trimming and J lost 2 bases; unmatched junction nucleotides: 6. This CDR3 is 14 amino acids long. CDR3 coding DNA: TGTGCCAGCAGTCCTACGACAGGGACCTACGAGCAGTACGTC. This codes for CASSPTTGTYEQYV.

This clonotype was observed a few times. The chain carries TRBV3-1 and TRBJ2-1; 12 bases map to TRBD2. This CDR3 contains 17 residues. The germline V gene encodes CDR1 LGHDT and CDR2 YNNKEL (reference sequence). V trimming: 7 bases; J trimming: 5 bases; junction bases outside the gene matches: 12. In nucleotides, the CDR3 is TGTGCCAGCAAATGGACTAGCGGGGCGGATGGTAACAATGAGCAGTTCTTC. It yields the protein CASKWTSGADGNNEQFF.

The chain couples TRBV7-2 to TRBJ1-2, with 8 bases aligning to TRBD1. The CDR3 has 15 residues. CDR1 SGHTA and CDR2 FQGNSA come from the germline V gene. With 4 bases clipped from V and 4 bases from J, the junction kept 8 bases outside the gene matches. The chain's CDR3 is CASSSAGGASYGYTF. CDR3 bases: TGTGCCAGCAGCTCCGCAGGGGGCGCGAGCTATGGCTACACCTTC. The entire variable domain, with the rest obtained from reference TRBV7-2 and TRBJ1-2, is as follows: GAGVSQSPSNKVTEKGKDVELRCDPISGHTALYWYRQSLGQGLEFLIYFQGNSAPDKSGLPSDRFSAERTGGSVSTLTIQRTQQEDSAVYLCASSSAGGASYGYTFGSGTRLTVV.